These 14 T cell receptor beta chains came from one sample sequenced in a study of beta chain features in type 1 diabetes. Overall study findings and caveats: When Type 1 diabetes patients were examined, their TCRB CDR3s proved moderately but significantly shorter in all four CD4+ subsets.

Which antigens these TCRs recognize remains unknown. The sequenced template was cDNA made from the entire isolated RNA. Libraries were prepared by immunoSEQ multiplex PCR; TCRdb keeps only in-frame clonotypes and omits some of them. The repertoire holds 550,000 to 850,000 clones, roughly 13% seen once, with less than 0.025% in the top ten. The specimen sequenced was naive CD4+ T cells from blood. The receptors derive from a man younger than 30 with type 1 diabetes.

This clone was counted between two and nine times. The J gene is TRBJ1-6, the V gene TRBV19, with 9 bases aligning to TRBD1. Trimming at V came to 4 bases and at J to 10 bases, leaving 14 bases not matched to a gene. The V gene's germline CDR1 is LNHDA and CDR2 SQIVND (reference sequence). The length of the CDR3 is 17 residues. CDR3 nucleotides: TGTGCCAGTAGTACCCAGCCACCGGGACAGGGTATCTCACCCCTCCACTTT. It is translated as CASSTQPPGQGISPLHF.

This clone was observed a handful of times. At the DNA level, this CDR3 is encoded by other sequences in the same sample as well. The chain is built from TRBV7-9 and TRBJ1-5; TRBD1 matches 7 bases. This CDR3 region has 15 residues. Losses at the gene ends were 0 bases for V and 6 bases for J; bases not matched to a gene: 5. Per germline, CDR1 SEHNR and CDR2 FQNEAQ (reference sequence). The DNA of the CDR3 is TGTGCCAGCAGCTTAGCTGGGCAGGGGGGTCAGCCCCAGCATTTT. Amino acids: CASSLAGQGGQPQHF. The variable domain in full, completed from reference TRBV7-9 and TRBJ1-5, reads DTGVSQNPRHKITKRGQNVTFRCDPISEHNRLYWYRQTLGQGPEFLTYFQNEAQLEKSRLLSDRFSAERPKGSFSTLEIQRTEQGDSAMYLCASSLAGQGGQPQHFGDGTRLSIL.

The CDR3 DNA reads as TGTGCCAGCAGTTACGGTGTAAGGGAATCTGAAGCTTTCTTT. It codes for CASSYGVRESEAFF. V is TRBV6-5 and J is TRBJ1-1; no clear D gene. Germline V gives CDR1 MNHEY, CDR2 SVGAGI. Trimming shortened V by 2 bases and J by 6 bases, and 13 bases separated the two germline ends. The CDR3 is 14 amino acids.

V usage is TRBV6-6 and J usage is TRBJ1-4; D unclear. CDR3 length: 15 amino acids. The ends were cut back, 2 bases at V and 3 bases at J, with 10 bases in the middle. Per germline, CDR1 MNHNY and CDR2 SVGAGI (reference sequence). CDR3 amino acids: CASSYDGGSNEKLFF. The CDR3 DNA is TGTGCCAGCAGTTACGACGGCGGGTCTAATGAAAAACTGTTTTTT.

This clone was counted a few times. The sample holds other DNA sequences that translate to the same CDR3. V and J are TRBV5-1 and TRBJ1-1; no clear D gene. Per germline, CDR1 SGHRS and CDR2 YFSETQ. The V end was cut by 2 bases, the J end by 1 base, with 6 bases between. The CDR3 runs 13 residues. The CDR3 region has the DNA TGCGCCAGCAGCTTCGAGGGGAACACTGAAGCTTTCTTT. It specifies CASSFEGNTEAFF.

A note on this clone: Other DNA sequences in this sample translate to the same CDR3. The CDR3 sequence: CASSERLNTEAFF. The CDR3 DNA reads TGTGCCAGCAGTGAACGGTTGAACACTGAAGCTTTCTTT. The chain links TRBV6-1 to TRBJ1-1; D gene uncertain. CDR1 and CDR2 from the germline V gene are MNHNS and SASEGT. This CDR3 is built from 13 residues. The V end was cut by 2 bases, the J end by 0 bases, with 4 bases between.

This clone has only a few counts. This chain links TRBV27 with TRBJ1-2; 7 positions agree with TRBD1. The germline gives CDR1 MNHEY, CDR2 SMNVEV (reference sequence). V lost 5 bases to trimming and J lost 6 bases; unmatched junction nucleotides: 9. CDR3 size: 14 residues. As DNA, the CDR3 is TGTGCCAGCAGTCACAGACAGGGACCCGATGGCTACACCTTC. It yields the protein CASSHRQGPDGYTF.

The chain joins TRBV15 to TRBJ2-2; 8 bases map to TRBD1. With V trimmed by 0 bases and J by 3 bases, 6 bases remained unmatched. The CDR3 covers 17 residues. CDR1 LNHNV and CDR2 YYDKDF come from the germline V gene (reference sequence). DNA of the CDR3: TGTGCCACCAGCAGAGAGGGAGGACAGGGCGACACCGGGGAGCTGTTTTTT. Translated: CATSREGGQGDTGELFF.

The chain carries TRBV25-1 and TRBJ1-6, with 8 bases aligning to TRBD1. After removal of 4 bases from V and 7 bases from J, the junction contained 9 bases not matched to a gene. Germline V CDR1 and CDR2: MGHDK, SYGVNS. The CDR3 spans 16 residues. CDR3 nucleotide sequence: TGTGCCAGCAGTGTGGAATTTGGGGACAGGAATTCACCCCTCCACTTT. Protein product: CASSVEFGDRNSPLHF.

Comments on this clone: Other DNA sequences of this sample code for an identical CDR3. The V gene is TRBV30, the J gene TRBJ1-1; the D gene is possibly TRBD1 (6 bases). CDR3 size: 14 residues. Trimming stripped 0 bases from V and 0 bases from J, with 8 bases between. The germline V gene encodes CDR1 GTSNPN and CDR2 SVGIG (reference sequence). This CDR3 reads CAWSVQGMNTEAFF. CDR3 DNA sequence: TGTGCCTGGAGTGTTCAGGGGATGAACACTGAAGCTTTCTTT.

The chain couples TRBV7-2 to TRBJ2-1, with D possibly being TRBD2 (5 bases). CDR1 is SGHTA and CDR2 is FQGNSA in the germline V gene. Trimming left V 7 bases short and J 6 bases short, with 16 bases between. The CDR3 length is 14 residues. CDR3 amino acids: CASKDRRAPNEQFF. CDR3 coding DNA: TGTGCCAGCAAGGATAGGCGGGCCCCCAATGAGCAGTTCTTC.

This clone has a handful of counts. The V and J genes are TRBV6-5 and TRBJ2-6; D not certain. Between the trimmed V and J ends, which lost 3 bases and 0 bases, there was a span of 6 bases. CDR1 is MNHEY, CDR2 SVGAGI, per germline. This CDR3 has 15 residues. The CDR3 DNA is TGTGCCAGCAGTTATCCTAGCTCTGGGGCCAACGTCCTGACTTTC. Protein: CASSYPSSGANVLTF.

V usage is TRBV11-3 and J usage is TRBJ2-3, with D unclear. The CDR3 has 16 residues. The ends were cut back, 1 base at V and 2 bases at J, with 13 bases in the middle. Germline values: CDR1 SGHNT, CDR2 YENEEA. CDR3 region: CASSLGVQSSTDTQYF. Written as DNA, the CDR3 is TGTGCCAGCAGCTTAGGAGTTCAGAGCTCCACAGATACGCAGTATTTT. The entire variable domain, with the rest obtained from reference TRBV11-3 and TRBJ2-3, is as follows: EAGVVQSPRYKIIEKKQPVAFWCNPISGHNTLYWYLQNLGQGPELLIRYENEEAVDDSQLPKDRFSAERLKGVDSTLKIQPAELGDSAVYLCASSLGVQSSTDTQYFGPGTRLTVL.

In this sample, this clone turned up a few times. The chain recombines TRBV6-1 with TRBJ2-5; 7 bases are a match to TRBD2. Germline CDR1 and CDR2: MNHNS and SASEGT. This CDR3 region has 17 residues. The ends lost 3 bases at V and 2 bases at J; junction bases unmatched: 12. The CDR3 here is CASSDPWEQRGQETQYF. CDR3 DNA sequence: TGTGCCAGCAGTGATCCCTGGGAACAGCGGGGACAAGAGACCCAGTACTTC.